This T cell receptor (beta chain) was profiled in a study of response to subunit inactivated influenza vaccine. TCRdb analysed the RT-PCR reads with MiXCR anew, one entry per CDR3 protein. Of more than 700,000 distinct CDR3 sequences detected, roughly 20% appear once; the ten largest clones hold about 10%. This CDR3 spans 15 amino acids. V gave up 4 bases and J gave up 5 bases; unmatched junction bases: 7. Germline CDR1 is SGDLS and CDR2 is YYNGEE. Whole-study results and caveats: That few new T cells are recruited by each seasonal influenza vaccination was the authors' suggestion.

This clonotype was detected only a few times. Its target is not known. The chain has TRBV9 and TRBJ2-2, with 8 bases matching TRBD2. The receptor's source is a middle-aged man who received an inactivated influenza vaccine. The material sequenced was PBMCs from blood, taken 4 to 6 days after vaccination. The DNA for the CDR3 is TGTGCCAGCAGCACAAGCGGGAGTAGTACCGGGGAGCTGTTTTTT. It specifies CASSTSGSSTGELFF. The variable domain in full, with the rest retrieved from reference TRBV9 and TRBJ2-2, is DSGVTQTPKHLITATGQRVTLRCSPRSGDLSVYWYQQSLDQGLQFLIQYYNGEERAKGNILERFSAQQFPDLHSELNLSSLELGDSALYFCASSTSGSSTGELFFGEGSRLTVL.